These 14 T cell receptor beta chains share one sample of origin, sequenced in a study of cytomegalovirus exposure and HLA in healthy donors. 13 Jbeta primers and 60 Vbeta primers were used for the PCR. Libraries were prepared by immunoSEQ multiplex PCR; TCRdb keeps only in-frame clonotypes and omits some of them. The repertoire holds 150,000 or so clones, roughly 80% seen once, with 13% in the top ten. Sequencing was done on a sample of PBMCs. The receptors were gathered from a man under 40 in good health and CMV-seropositive.

In nucleotides, the CDR3 is TGTGCCAGCAGCCAGGGCGGAAACGAGCAGTACTTC. This codes for CASSQGGNEQYF. This rearrangement joins TRBV7-9 to TRBJ2-7; tentatively, D is TRBD1 (5 bases). Germline V gives CDR1 SEHNR, CDR2 FQNEAQ (reference sequence). The CDR3 covers 12 residues. V was clipped by 5 bases and J by 5 bases, with 10 bases between them.

This clone occurred a few times. The rearrangement links TRBV18 to TRBJ2-5; unclear D gene. The CDR3 contains 15 residues. V lost 1 base to trimming and J lost 1 base, with 10 bases between them. Germline CDR1 KGHSH, CDR2 LQKENI. For the CDR3, the DNA is TGTGCCAGCTCACCACTCGGCGGAGCCCAAGAGACCCAGTACTTC. Protein sequence: CASSPLGGAQETQYF.

V usage is TRBV10-3 and J usage is TRBJ2-3; 7 nucleotides line up with TRBD1. CDR3 length equals 14 residues. V dropped 8 bases and J dropped 5; count of bases not matched to a gene: 10. Germline CDR1 and CDR2: ENHRY and SYGVKD. CDR3 DNA sequence: TGTGCCATCTTGGGGCAGGGGGTGAAAGATACGCAGTATTTT. Amino acid sequence: CAILGQGVKDTQYF.

This chain uses TRBV18 with TRBJ1-3, with 8 bases lining up with TRBD1. Germline values: CDR1 KGHSH, CDR2 LQKENI. This CDR3 is 17 amino acids long. V lost 1 base, J lost 3 bases, and 8 bases stayed unmatched. CDR3 amino acids: CASSPLPSGGDGNTIYF. DNA for the CDR3: TGTGCCAGCTCACCACTCCCCTCAGGGGGCGATGGAAACACCATATATTTT.

This chain uses TRBV9 with TRBJ2-1, with 8 nucleotides matching TRBD2. The CDR3 runs to 15 residues. Germline loops: CDR1 SGDLS, CDR2 YYNGEE. The V gene end was trimmed by 4 bases and the J gene end by 11 bases; junction bases not matched to a gene: 14. The CDR3 is CASSPEAGDGRQQFF. The DNA of the CDR3 is TGTGCCAGCAGCCCCGAAGCGGGGGACGGGCGTCAGCAGTTCTTC. Full variable domain (remainder filled in from reference TRBV9 and TRBJ2-1): DSGVTQTPKHLITATGQRVTLRCSPRSGDLSVYWYQQSLDQGLQFLIQYYNGEERAKGNILERFSAQQFPDLHSELNLSSLELGDSALYFCASSPEAGDGRQQFFGPGTRLTVL.

The chain combines TRBV28 with TRBJ1-2; D is perhaps TRBD1 (6 bases). The CDR3 has 14 amino acids. Germline CDR1 MDHEN, CDR2 SYDVKM. V gave up 9 bases and J gave up 5 bases, with 19 bases separating them. Here the CDR3 reads CASCSGGQTYGYTF. The CDR3 DNA reads TGTGCCAGTTGTTCGGGGGGCCAAACATATGGCTACACCTTC.

This clone showed up just once. The rearrangement uses TRBV27 and TRBJ2-3, with D possibly matching TRBD1 (5 bases). The ends were cut back, 1 base at V and 4 bases at J, with 18 bases in the middle. Germline values: CDR1 MNHEY, CDR2 SMNVEV (reference sequence). CDR3 length: 17 amino acids. The CDR3 nucleotides are TGTGCCAGCAGTTTATACCTCATCGGTGGGGCCCCAGATACGCAGTATTTT. Translation: CASSLYLIGGAPDTQYF.

This clone was seen only a few times. This rearrangement joins TRBV27 to TRBJ2-7; 16 bases line up with TRBD2. This CDR3 region has 16 residues. Germline V gene lookup returns CDR1 MNHEY and CDR2 SMNVEV (reference sequence). Unmatched junction bases numbered 5, after V lost 4 bases and J lost 5 bases. CDR3 bases: TGTGCCAGCAGTTCGGGACTAGCGGGAGGGCCGCACGAGCAGTACTTC. Translation: CASSSGLAGGPHEQYF.

This clone has just one count. This CDR3 is CASGEQGSEQFF. The CDR3 DNA follows: TGTGCTAGTGGGGAACAGGGAAGTGAGCAGTTCTTC. This sequence joins TRBV12-5 and TRBJ2-1, with D possibly being TRBD1 (6 bases). The CDR3 runs 12 residues. The V end lost 6 bases, the J end lost 9 bases, and 12 bases lay between the germline ends. CDR1 is LGHNT, CDR2 FRNRAP, per germline. The whole variable domain, remainder taken from reference TRBV12-5 and TRBJ2-1, is DARVTQTPRHKVTEMGQEVTMRCQPILGHNTVFWYRQTMMQGLELLAYFRNRAPLDDSGMPKDRFSAEMPDATLATLKIQPSEPRDSAVYFCASGEQGSEQFFGPGTRLTVL.

The V call is TRBV30, the J call TRBJ1-2; perhaps TRBD1 as D (5 bases). Germline assignment: CDR1 GTSNPN and CDR2 SVGIG (reference sequence). The CDR3 runs to 13 residues. The V end lost 3 bases, the J end lost 3 bases, and 11 bases lay between the germline ends. CDR3 loop: CAWRTPTDYGYTF. Here the CDR3 DNA reads TGTGCCTGGAGGACCCCGACAGACTATGGCTACACCTTC.

J is TRBJ2-7 and V is TRBV19; 14 bases are shared with TRBD2. V lost 5 bases, J lost 2 bases, and 2 bases stayed unmatched. CDR1 and CDR2 (germline): LNHDA, SQIVND (reference sequence). The CDR3 length is 15 residues. The CDR3 DNA reads TGTGCCAGTAGTTGGACTAGCGGGAGGCCCTACGAGCAGTACTTC. It translates to CASSWTSGRPYEQYF.

V is TRBV28 and J is TRBJ1-4, with D unresolved. Per germline, CDR1 MDHEN and CDR2 SYDVKM. The CDR3 has 15 residues. Trimming left V 5 bases short and J 5 bases short, with 15 bases between. This chain's CDR3 is CASSPAGGPNEKLFF. The CDR3 nucleotides are TGTGCCAGCAGTCCGGCGGGCGGACCAAATGAAAAACTGTTTTTT.

This clone was counted once. DNA for the CDR3: TGTGCCAGCAGCTTAGCGGTAGCGGTGACCTACAATGAGCAGTTCTTC. Protein sequence: CASSLAVAVTYNEQFF. The rearrangement joins TRBV7-9 to TRBJ2-1; D is possibly TRBD2 (6 bases). Trimming stripped 0 bases from V and 2 bases from J, with 11 bases between. In germline, CDR1 is SEHNR, CDR2 FQNEAQ (reference sequence). The CDR3 has 16 amino acids.

CDR3 nucleotides: TGTGCCAGCCTGTCCCTTGTTATGAACACTGAAGCTTTCTTT. This translates into CASLSLVMNTEAFF. V gene TRBV28 combines with J gene TRBJ1-1; no reliable D call. Trimming left V 8 bases short and J 0 bases short, with 13 bases between. The CDR3 is 14 residues long. Germline CDR1 MDHEN, CDR2 SYDVKM.